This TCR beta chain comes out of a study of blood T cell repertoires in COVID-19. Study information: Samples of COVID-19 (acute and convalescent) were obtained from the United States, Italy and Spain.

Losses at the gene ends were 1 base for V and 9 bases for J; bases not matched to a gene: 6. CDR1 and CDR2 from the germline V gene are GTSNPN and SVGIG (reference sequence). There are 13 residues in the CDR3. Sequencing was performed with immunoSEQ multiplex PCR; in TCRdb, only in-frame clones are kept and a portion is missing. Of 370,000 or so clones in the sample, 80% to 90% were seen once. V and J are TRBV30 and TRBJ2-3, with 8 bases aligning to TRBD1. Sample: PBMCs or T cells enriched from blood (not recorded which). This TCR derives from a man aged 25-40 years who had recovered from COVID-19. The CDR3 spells CAWSGRGRRTQYF. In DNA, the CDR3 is TGTGCCTGGAGTGGCAGGGGGCGTAGGACGCAGTATTTT.